This TCR beta chain was sequenced for a study of cytomegalovirus exposure and HLA in healthy donors. This clone was found a few times. Its antigen is unidentified. The study ran its PCR with 60 Vbeta and 13 Jbeta primers. Clones were read by immunoSEQ multiplex PCR, and TCRdb kept only the in-frame ones, dropping some. The repertoire holds approximately 110,000 clones, about three quarters seen once, with 8% to 8.5% in the top ten. Findings and limits, study-wide: Likely technical artifact: a cluster of highly shared sequence variants. Excluded: some indistinguishable V segments such as TRBV6-2 and TRBV6-3.

Trimming pared 6 bases from V and 0 bases from J, leaving 6 bases between. The germline V gene encodes CDR1 ENHRY and CDR2 SYGVKD. The CDR3 consists of 14 residues. The clonotype originates from a woman aged 40 to 55 in good health and CMV-seropositive. This rearrangement joins TRBV10-3 to TRBJ2-6; the D is unclear. Sequencing input: PBMCs. The chain's CDR3 is CAIRQSSGANVLTF. CDR3 DNA: TGTGCCATCAGACAGAGCTCTGGGGCCAACGTCCTGACTTTC.